Presented here are 32 T cell receptor beta chains from one specimen sequenced in a study of blood T cells in healthy people across ages (dated by TCRdb to about 2015). The library relied on 5' RACE. The instrument given in TCRdb is Illumina HiSeq 2500. The second PCR ran for about 6 to 12 cycles and used a J-beta primer mix along with a sample-barcoded 5' primer. TCRdb reprocessing: public reads trimmed at Q25 with fastp, clones called with MiXCR, in-frame beta chains kept. A single entry per CDR3 protein holds the most common genes and DNA from its merged rows. The sample includes around 1,000,000 distinct CDR3 sequences, with roughly a quarter observed a single time. Approximately 0.71% of the sample rests with the top ten. These data are also associated with another study on T cells of mothers and their children.

The sample taken for sequencing was blood. The origin of the receptors is a girl aged 2 to 10 in good health.

This clonotype was counted between two and nine times. The V and J genes are TRBV4-1 and TRBJ1-1; D is ambiguous. Deletions cut 0 bases from V and 11 bases from J, with 13 bases between. The CDR3 is 13 amino acids. CDR1 and CDR2 (germline): MGHRA, YSYEKL. The CDR3 region has the DNA TGCGCCAGCAGCCAAGATATGGCGGGAAGGGCTTTCTTT. Its protein is CASSQDMAGRAFF.

This chain uses TRBV11-2 with TRBJ2-5; D might be TRBD2 (5 bases). Trimming removed 4 bases from V and 7 bases from J, with 16 bases in between. The CDR3 length is 14 residues. From germline, CDR1 is SGHAT and CDR2 FQNNGV. The CDR3 region has the DNA TGTGCCAGCAGCTCAATGCACGGGGATGGGACCCAGTACTTC. Encoded protein: CASSSMHGDGTQYF.

As concerns this clonotype: Germline is not matched at one junction end, which may reflect a read error. In nucleotides, the CDR3 is TGTGCCACCAGTGGCGAAGGGCAGCTGAATTTT. This gives the protein CATSGEGQLNF. V gene TRBV24-1 combines with J gene TRBJ1-1; D is uncertain. Germline V gene lookup returns CDR1 KGHDR and CDR2 SFDVKD. The CDR3 loop spans 11 amino acids.

This clonotype was detected a few times. The V gene is TRBV2, the J gene TRBJ2-5; the match to TRBD2 covers 8 bases. Germline assignment: CDR1 SNHLY and CDR2 FYNNEI. This CDR3 has 16 residues. After removal of 4 bases from V and 5 bases from J, the junction contained 12 bases not matched to a gene. This chain's CDR3 is CASSVEVAGSRETQYF. In DNA, the CDR3 is TGTGCCAGCAGTGTCGAGGTAGCGGGAAGTCGGGAGACCCAGTACTTC.

The J gene is TRBJ1-1, the V gene TRBV27; D unresolved. Germline V gives CDR1 MNHEY, CDR2 SMNVEV (reference sequence). There are 17 residues in the CDR3. Trimming left V 5 bases short and J 0 bases short, with 19 bases between. The CDR3: CASSLNLGSGMNTEAFF. The CDR3, as DNA: TGTGCCAGCAGTCTGAACTTAGGGAGCGGAATGAACACTGAAGCTTTCTTT.

The rearrangement uses TRBV21-1 and TRBJ1-2; TRBD1 is the table's D call, not checked against the DNA. TRBV21-1 is tagged as a pseudogene. CDR3 length equals 14 residues. CDR3 coding DNA: TGTGCCAGCAGCAAGGGATTGGGGGGTAATGGCTACACCTTC. It specifies CASSKGLGGNGYTF.

This rearrangement joins TRBV29-1 to TRBJ2-5; TRBD1 is a possible D gene (6 bases). Trimming removed 6 bases from V and 5 bases from J, with 13 bases in between. This CDR3 region has 12 residues. Germline-derived CDR1 and CDR2 are SQVTM and ANQGSEA. CDR3 in DNA: TGCAGCGTATCCGGACAGCCGGAGACCCAGTACTTC. Protein product: CSVSGQPETQYF.

V is TRBV3-1 and J is TRBJ2-5; no definite D call. Germline V gives CDR1 LGHDT, CDR2 YNNKEL (reference sequence). The CDR3 covers 17 residues. Trimming pared 1 base from V and 0 bases from J, leaving 15 bases between. For the CDR3, the DNA is TGTGCCAGCAGCCAAGGATCCAGATTAATGTACCAAGAGACCCAGTACTTC. The encoded protein is CASSQGSRLMYQETQYF.

A few counts support this clonotype. The DNA for the CDR3 is TGTGCCAGCAGCTTAGCGCCAGCGGGGTACGAGCAGTACTTC. Translated: CASSLAPAGYEQYF. The gene calls are TRBV7-2 and TRBJ2-7; the match to TRBD2 covers 7 bases. Germline V gene lookup returns CDR1 SGHTA and CDR2 FQGNSA. This CDR3 has 14 residues. Germline trimming cut 0 bases from V and 4 bases from J; bases unmatched to any gene: 3.

The V gene is TRBV6-2 or TRBV6-3, the J gene TRBJ1-1; perhaps TRBD1 as D (6 bases). Trimming shortened V by 6 bases and J by 6 bases, and 11 bases separated the two germline ends. The CDR3 runs 12 residues. In germline, CDR1 is MNHEY, CDR2 SVGEGT. The CDR3 DNA reads TGTGCCAGCAGATATGGGGGGCCTGAAGCTTTCTTT. Its protein is CASRYGGPEAFF.

This clonotype was picked up many times. This sequence joins TRBV7-9 and TRBJ2-1; D may be TRBD2 (6 bases). The CDR3 length is 15 residues. V gave up 4 bases and J gave up 8 bases, with 18 bases separating them. Germline CDR1 is SEHNR and CDR2 is FQNEAQ (reference sequence). CDR3 in DNA: TGTGCCAGCAGCTCGACTAGTTTTAGGGCTGATGAGCAGTTCTTC. As protein: CASSSTSFRADEQFF.

This clonotype occurred a few times. V gene TRBV2 combines with J gene TRBJ2-5; D possibly uses TRBD1 or TRBD2 (5 bases each). Between the trimmed V and J ends, which lost 9 bases and 2 bases, there was a span of 10 bases. The CDR3 extends over 12 amino acids. Germline CDR1 SNHLY, CDR2 FYNNEI. CDR3 sequence reads: CARGVSQETQYF. In nucleotides, the CDR3 is TGTGCCAGGGGGGTGAGTCAAGAGACCCAGTACTTC.

V and J are TRBV29-1 and TRBJ2-5; TRBD1 matches at 7 bases. This CDR3 spans 14 amino acids. V was clipped by 0 bases and J by 2 bases; unmatched bases: 3. CDR1 is SQVTM, CDR2 ANQGSEA, per germline. CDR3 region: CSVEDLDRQETQYF. CDR3 nucleotides: TGCAGCGTTGAAGATCTGGACAGGCAAGAGACCCAGTACTTC.

This clonotype appeared once. J is TRBJ2-5 and V is TRBV3-1, with D unresolved. The CDR3 has 15 amino acids. Germline-derived CDR1 and CDR2 are LGHDT and YNNKEL (reference sequence). V was cut by 6 bases and J by 3 bases, with 17 bases left in between. As DNA, the CDR3 is TGTGCCAGCAGACGAAGGTTGGAACGAGAAGAGACCCAGTACTTC. This gives the protein CASRRRLEREETQYF.

This clonotype appeared a few times. J is TRBJ2-4 and V is TRBV9, with TRBD2 as a possible D gene (6 bases). Germline V gives CDR1 SGDLS, CDR2 YYNGEE. The V end was cut by 4 bases, the J end by 6 bases, with 17 bases between. This CDR3 comprises 15 residues. The CDR3 is CASSPEARGSNIQYF. Written as DNA, the CDR3 is TGTGCCAGCAGCCCCGAGGCGCGGGGCTCAAACATTCAGTACTTC.

This clonotype was seen a handful of times. This rearrangement joins TRBV29-1 to TRBJ2-1; no definite D call. The CDR3 covers 12 residues. Germline CDR1 is SQVTM and CDR2 is ANQGSEA. The CDR3 DNA follows: TGCGGCGCGGTCGGGTCCTACAATGAGCAGTTCTTC. This codes for CGAVGSYNEQFF.

This clonotype was seen a few times. A read error may produce the germline difference seen at one junction end. This chain uses TRBV27 with TRBJ2-5, with D perhaps TRBD2 (5 bases). The CDR3 contains 11 residues. Germline lookup yields CDR1 MNHEY and CDR2 SMNVEV (reference sequence). The CDR3 is CASLVSGKEFF. As DNA, the CDR3 is TGTGCCAGCCTAGTTTCGGGAAAAGAGTTCTTC.

This chain links TRBV7-8 with TRBJ2-3, with a weak D call TRBD1 (5 bases). The germline CDR1 and CDR2 sequences are SGHVS and FQNEAQ. This CDR3 contains 16 residues. V lost 5 bases to trimming and J lost 2 bases, with 17 bases between them. CDR3 amino acids: CASSRVASQVTDTQYF. CDR3 nucleotide sequence: TGTGCCAGCAGCCGAGTGGCGTCACAGGTCACAGATACGCAGTATTTT.

This clonotype has only a few counts. The V and J genes are TRBV18 and TRBJ1-1; D remains ambiguous. Per germline, CDR1 KGHSH and CDR2 LQKENI. The CDR3 length is 15 residues. V lost 3 bases, J lost 1 base, and 12 bases lay in between. CDR3 sequence: CASSPGRDGNTEAFF. The CDR3 region has the DNA TGTGCCAGCTCACCGGGAAGAGACGGGAACACTGAAGCTTTCTTT.

V gene TRBV7-9 combines with J gene TRBJ2-5, with D unclear. The CDR3 covers 12 residues. CDR1 SEHNR and CDR2 FQNEAQ come from the germline V gene (reference sequence). V lost 3 bases and J lost 11, with 13 bases in between. CDR3 nucleotides: TGTGCCAGCAGCTTGGGCCCGAAGGAGCAGTACTTC. This sequence encodes CASSLGPKEQYF.

This chain links TRBV29-1 with TRBJ2-1; D is possibly TRBD1 (5 bases). The J call may be mistaken, given a closer DNA end match to TRBJ2-5. Germline loops: CDR1 SQVTM, CDR2 ANQGSEA. The CDR3 covers 14 residues. CDR3 in amino acids: CSVEQGDFKETQYF. The CDR3 bases are TGCAGCGTTGAACAGGGTGATTTTAAAGAGACCCAGTACTTC.

This chain links TRBV29-1 with TRBJ1-2; D gene ambiguous. The CDR3 runs 12 residues. From germline, CDR1 is SQVTM and CDR2 ANQGSEA. Between the trimmed V and J ends, which lost 6 bases and 7 bases, there was a span of 15 bases. The CDR3 DNA sequence: TGCAGCGTCCCTAGGGAGAGAGGTGGCTACACCTTC. This translates into CSVPRERGGYTF.

The rearrangement links TRBV25-1 to TRBJ1-2; D is undetermined. Trimming stripped 1 base from V and 2 bases from J, with 5 bases between. The CDR3 is 13 amino acids. Looked up from germline, CDR1 is MGHDK and CDR2 is SYGVNS. CDR3: CASSEFSNYGYTF. Written as DNA, the CDR3 is TGTGCCAGCAGTGAATTTAGCAACTATGGCTACACCTTC.

The V call is TRBV7-2, the J call TRBJ1-3; 8 bases line up with TRBD1. The CDR3 is 17 residues long. The V segment lost 3 bases and the J segment 0 bases; nucleotides outside the gene matches: 7. Germline V gene data show CDR1 as SGHTA and CDR2 as FQGNSA. The CDR3: CASSFPTGDFSGNTIYF. The DNA of the CDR3 is TGTGCCAGCAGCTTCCCGACAGGGGACTTCTCTGGAAACACCATATATTTT.

The genes are TRBV4-3 and TRBJ2-2; no clear D gene. With 0 bases removed from V and 6 bases from J, the gap between germline ends came to 11 bases. CDR1 is LGHNA, CDR2 YSLEER, per germline. The CDR3 is made up of 15 amino acids. The CDR3 loop is CASSQDRFQAGELFF. CDR3 nucleotides: TGCGCCAGCAGCCAAGATCGATTTCAGGCCGGGGAGCTGTTTTTT.

This clonotype was picked up a small number of times. V is TRBV20-1 and J is TRBJ2-3, with 12 bases that match TRBD2. The germline V gene encodes CDR1 DFQATT and CDR2 SNEGSKA (reference sequence). The CDR3 loop spans 15 amino acids. Trimming took 5 bases from V and 7 from J; bases not matched to a gene: 10. The CDR3 loop is CSAAVGTSGRNTQYF. The DNA of the CDR3 is TGCAGTGCTGCCGTTGGAACTAGCGGGAGGAATACGCAGTATTTT.

The chain uses TRBV11-2 and TRBJ1-2, with D maybe TRBD1 (5 bases). CDR1 is SGHAT and CDR2 is FQNNGV in the germline V gene. The CDR3 totals 17 residues. V lost 0 bases and J lost 7, with 21 bases in between. The CDR3 loop is CASSLEVRDGTTSGYTF. In nucleotides, the CDR3 is TGTGCCAGCAGCTTAGAGGTTAGGGACGGTACCACGTCTGGCTACACCTTC.

This clonotype came up a few times. The rearrangement joins TRBV9 to TRBJ2-5; 13 positions agree with TRBD2. The J call is in doubt because the DNA end fits TRBJ2-1 better. Germline V gene sequence: CDR1 SGDLS, CDR2 YYNGEE. CDR3 length equals 16 residues. CDR3 sequence reads: CASSVVGTSGDNEQFF. CDR3 nucleotide sequence: TGTGCCAGCAGCGTAGTAGGGACTAGCGGGGACAATGAGCAGTTCTTC.

This clonotype was seen a handful of times. The chain uses TRBV28 and TRBJ1-5; the D is unclear. The CDR3 length is 12 residues. In germline, CDR1 is MDHEN, CDR2 SYDVKM. V dropped 6 bases and J dropped 1 base, with 4 bases sitting between them. In nucleotides, the CDR3 is TGTGCCAGCAGAGGAAGCAATCAGCCCCAGCATTTT. It is translated as CASRGSNQPQHF.

V and J are TRBV7-9 and TRBJ1-1, with unresolved D. The V gene lost 11 bases and the J gene lost 1 base, with 11 bases spanning the gap. Germline V gene sequence: CDR1 SEHNR, CDR2 FQNEAQ (reference sequence). The CDR3 has 12 amino acids. CDR3 sequence: CACGKENTEAFF. In DNA form, the CDR3 reads TGTGCCTGCGGGAAAGAGAACACTGAAGCTTTCTTT.

This clonotype was recorded a few times. The rearrangement links TRBV28 to TRBJ2-1; 8 bases match TRBD2. In germline, CDR1 is MDHEN, CDR2 SYDVKM. Trimming took 3 bases from V and 7 from J; bases not matched to a gene: 8. The CDR3 runs 15 residues. CDR3 in DNA: TGTGCCAGCAGTTTCAGTAGCGGGGTCAAGAATGAGCAGTTCTTC. Its protein is CASSFSSGVKNEQFF. Drawing the rest from reference TRBV28 and TRBJ2-1, the complete variable domain is DVKVTQSSRYLVKRTGEKVFLECVQDMDHENMFWYRQDPGLGLRLIYFSYDVKMKEKGDIPEGYSVSREKKERFSLILESASTNQTSMYLCASSFSSGVKNEQFFGPGTRLTVL.

The chain carries TRBV7-2 and TRBJ1-5, with unresolved D. The CDR3 is 15 residues long. Trimming removed 2 bases from V and 1 base from J, with 9 bases in between. The V gene's germline CDR1 is SGHTA and CDR2 FQGNSA. In nucleotides, the CDR3 is TGTGCCAGCAGCTTACTAGGTGTGAGCAATCAGCCCCAGCATTTT. It encodes CASSLLGVSNQPQHF.